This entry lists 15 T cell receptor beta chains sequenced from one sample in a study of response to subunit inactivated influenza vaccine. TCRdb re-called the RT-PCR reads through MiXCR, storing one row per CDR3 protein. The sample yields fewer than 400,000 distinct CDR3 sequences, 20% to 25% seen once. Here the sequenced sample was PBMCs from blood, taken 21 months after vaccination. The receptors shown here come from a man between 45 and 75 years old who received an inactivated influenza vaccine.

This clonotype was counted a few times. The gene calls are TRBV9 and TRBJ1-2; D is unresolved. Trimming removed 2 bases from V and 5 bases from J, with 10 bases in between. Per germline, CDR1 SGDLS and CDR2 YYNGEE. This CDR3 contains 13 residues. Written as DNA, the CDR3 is TGTGCCAGCAGCGTCCAGAACGGTTATGGCTACACCTTC. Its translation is CASSVQNGYGYTF. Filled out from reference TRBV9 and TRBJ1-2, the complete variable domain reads DSGVTQTPKHLITATGQRVTLRCSPRSGDLSVYWYQQSLDQGLQFLIQYYNGEERAKGNILERFSAQQFPDLHSELNLSSLELGDSALYFCASSVQNGYGYTFGSGTRLTVV.

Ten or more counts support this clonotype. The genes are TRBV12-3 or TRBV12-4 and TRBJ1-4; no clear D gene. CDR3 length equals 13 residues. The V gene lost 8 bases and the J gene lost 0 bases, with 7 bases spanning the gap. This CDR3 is CASFRSTNEKLFF. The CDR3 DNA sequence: TGTGCCAGCTTTAGGTCAACTAATGAAAAACTGTTTTTT.

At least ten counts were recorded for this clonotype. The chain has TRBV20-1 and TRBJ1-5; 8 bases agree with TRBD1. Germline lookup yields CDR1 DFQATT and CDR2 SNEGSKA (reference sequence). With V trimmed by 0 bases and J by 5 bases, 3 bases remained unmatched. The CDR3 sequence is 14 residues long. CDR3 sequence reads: CSARDLQGDQPQHF. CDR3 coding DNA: TGCAGTGCTAGAGATCTACAGGGGGATCAGCCCCAGCATTTT.

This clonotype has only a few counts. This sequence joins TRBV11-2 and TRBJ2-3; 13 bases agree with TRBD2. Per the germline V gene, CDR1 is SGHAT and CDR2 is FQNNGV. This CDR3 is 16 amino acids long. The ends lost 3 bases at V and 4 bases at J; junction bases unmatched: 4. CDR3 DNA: TGTGCCAGCAGCTTTACTAGCGGGAGGGCCTCAGATACGCAGTATTTT. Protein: CASSFTSGRASDTQYF.

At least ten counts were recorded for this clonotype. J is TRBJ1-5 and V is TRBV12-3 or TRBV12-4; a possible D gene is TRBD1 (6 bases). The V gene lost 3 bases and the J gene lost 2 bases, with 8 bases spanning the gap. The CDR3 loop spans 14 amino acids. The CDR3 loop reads CASSFAGGNQPQHF. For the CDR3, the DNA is TGTGCCAGCAGTTTTGCAGGGGGCAATCAGCCCCAGCATTTT.

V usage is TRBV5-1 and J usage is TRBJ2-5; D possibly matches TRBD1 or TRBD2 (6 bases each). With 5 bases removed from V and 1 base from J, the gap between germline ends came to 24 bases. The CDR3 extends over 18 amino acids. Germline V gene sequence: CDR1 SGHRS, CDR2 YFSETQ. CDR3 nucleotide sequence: TGCGCCAGCAGACCAGGAAGGAATTTCGGGGGCACCCAAGAGACCCAGTACTTC. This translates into CASRPGRNFGGTQETQYF.

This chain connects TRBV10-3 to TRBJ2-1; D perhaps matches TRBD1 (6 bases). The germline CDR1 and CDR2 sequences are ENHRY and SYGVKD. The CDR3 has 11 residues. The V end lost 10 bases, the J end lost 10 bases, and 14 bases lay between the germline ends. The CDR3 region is CATLTGNEQFF. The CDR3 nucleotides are TGTGCCACCCTAACAGGGAACGAGCAGTTCTTC.

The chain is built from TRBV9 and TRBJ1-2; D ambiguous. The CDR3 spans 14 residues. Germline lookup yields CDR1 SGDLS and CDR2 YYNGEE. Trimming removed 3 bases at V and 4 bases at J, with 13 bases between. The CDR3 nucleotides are TGTGCCAGCAGCGACGGAAGTGGGTCCTATGGCTACACCTTC. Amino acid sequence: CASSDGSGSYGYTF.

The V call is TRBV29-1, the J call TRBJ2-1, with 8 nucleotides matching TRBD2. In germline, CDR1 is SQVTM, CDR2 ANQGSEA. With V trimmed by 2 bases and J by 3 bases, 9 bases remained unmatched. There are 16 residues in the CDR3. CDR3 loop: CSVEWPRGGDYNEQFF. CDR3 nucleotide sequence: TGCAGCGTTGAATGGCCCCGGGGGGGGGACTACAATGAGCAGTTCTTC.

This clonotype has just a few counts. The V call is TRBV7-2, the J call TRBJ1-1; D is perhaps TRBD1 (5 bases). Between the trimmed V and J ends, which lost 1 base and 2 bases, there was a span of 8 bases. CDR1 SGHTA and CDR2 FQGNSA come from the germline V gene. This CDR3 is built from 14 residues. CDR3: CASSLEQVNTEAFF. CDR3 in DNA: TGTGCCAGCAGCTTAGAACAGGTCAACACTGAAGCTTTCTTT.

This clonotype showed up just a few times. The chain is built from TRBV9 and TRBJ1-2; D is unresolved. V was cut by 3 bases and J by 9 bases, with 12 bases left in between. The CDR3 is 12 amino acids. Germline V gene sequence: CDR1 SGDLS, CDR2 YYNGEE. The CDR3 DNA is TGTGCCAGCAGCGGGAGCGGTGGGAGCTACACCTTC. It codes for CASSGSGGSYTF.

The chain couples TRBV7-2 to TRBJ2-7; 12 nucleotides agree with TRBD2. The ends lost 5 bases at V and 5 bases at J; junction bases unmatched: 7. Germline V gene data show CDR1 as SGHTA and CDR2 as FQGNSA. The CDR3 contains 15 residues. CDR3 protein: CASSPTSGGHHEQYF. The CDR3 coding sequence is TGTGCCAGCAGCCCGACTAGCGGGGGACACCACGAGCAGTACTTC.

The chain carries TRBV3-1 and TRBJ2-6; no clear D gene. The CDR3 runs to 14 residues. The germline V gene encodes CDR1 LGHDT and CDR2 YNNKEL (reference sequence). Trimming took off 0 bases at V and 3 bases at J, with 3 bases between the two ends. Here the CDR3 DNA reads TGTGCCAGCAGCCAAGATATTGGGGCCAACGTCCTGACTTTC. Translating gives CASSQDIGANVLTF. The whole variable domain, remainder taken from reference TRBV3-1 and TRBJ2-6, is DTAVSQTPKYLVTQMGNDKSIKCEQNLGHDTMYWYKQDSKKFLKIMFSYNNKELIINETVPNRFSPKSPDKAHLNLHINSLELGDSAVYFCASSQDIGANVLTFGAGSRLTVL.

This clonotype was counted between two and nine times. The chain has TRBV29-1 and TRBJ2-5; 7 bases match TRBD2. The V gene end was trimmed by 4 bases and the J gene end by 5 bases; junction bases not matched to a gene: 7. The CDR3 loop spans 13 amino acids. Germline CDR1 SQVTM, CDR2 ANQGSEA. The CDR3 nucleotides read TGCAGCGTTGTTAGCGGGTTCGGGGAGACCCAGTACTTC. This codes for CSVVSGFGETQYF.

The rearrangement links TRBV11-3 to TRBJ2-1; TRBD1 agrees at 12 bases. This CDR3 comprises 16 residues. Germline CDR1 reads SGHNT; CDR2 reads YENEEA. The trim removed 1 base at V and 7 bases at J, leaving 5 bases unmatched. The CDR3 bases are TGTGCCAGCAGCTTAGGATGGGACAGGGGGCGAAATGAGCAGTTCTTC. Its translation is CASSLGWDRGRNEQFF.